The entry below gives a single TCR beta chain sequence along with its context. This specimen comes from a study of identical twins. The CDR3 sequence is 15 residues long. V lost 7 bases, J lost 7 bases, and 14 bases stayed unmatched. Germline loops: CDR1 SGHRS, CDR2 YFSETQ. TCRdb analysed the 5' RACE reads with MiXCR anew, one entry per CDR3 protein. The sample gives approximately 260,000 distinct CDR3 sequences, over 12% of which show up once; 8.8% is in the top ten. The gene calls are TRBV5-1 and TRBJ2-7; 10 bases agree with TRBD2. The source is a woman between 18 and 29 years old in good health. Specimen: memory (CD45RO+) T cells sorted from blood. The CDR3: CASGAGLAEFFEQYF. Written as DNA, the CDR3 is TGCGCCAGCGGCGCCGGACTAGCGGAATTTTTTGAGCAGTACTTC.